The present entry profiles one TCR beta chain with its context. Its antigen is unknown. Base-call qualities are not available, and no considerably larger clone is one nucleotide away. Relative to germline, V is 5 bases shorter and J is 2 bases shorter, with 11 bases between their ends. The CDR3, cysteine through phenylalanine, is 14 amino acids long. Only CDR3 DNA is held: 42 bases, read in frame from base 1. According to the germline V gene, CDR1 reads SGHVS and CDR2 reads FNYEAQ. Sample time point, as interpreted from the label and publication: cells obtained before transplantation from donor or recipient. CD3+CD4+ and CD3+CD8+ populations were FACS-sorted from unstimulated pre-transplant donor and recipient cells taken from spleen or lymph nodes. The library was built by means of the immunoSEQ multiplex PCR assay. For most patients, genomic DNA was isolated with the Qiagen DNeasy Blood and Tissue Kit and sent frozen to Adaptive Biotechnologies for TCR sequencing. For most patients, genomic DNA was subjected to high-throughput TCR-beta CDR3 sequencing by Adaptive Biotechnologies. The paper's processing steps were these. Adaptive's ImmunoSEQ software was the source of the TCR sequencing data for roughly 19 patients, while three other patients were processed with MiXCR and VDJtools. CD4 versus CD8 sorting errors were corrected by removing sequences found in both subsets at a frequency ratio below 5:1. CDR3 nucleotide sequences shared between donor and recipient were removed because the origin of such sequences could not be assigned. To count as alloreactive, a clone needed at least 2-fold expansion over unstimulated cells and a minimum CFSE-low frequency of 0.002% (template counts) or 0.001% (read counts). Mappable clones were those detected in sequenced pre-transplant spleen, lymph node, or MLR CFSE-low populations of the donor or recipient. Cumulative frequency of alloreactive clones was calculated as a percentage of all sequences weighted by copy number. Entries here come from immuneACCESS through TCRdb and include only in-frame sequences with V and J called. Some clones fail to appear in such tables; in the studies checked, an unresolved V gene covers under half of the shortfall, and the cause of the remainder is unknown. From that table come the V and J calls and clone size; the DNA was used to work out D and trimming. This sample comprises about 82,000 clones, less than 95% of them detected only once. Under 0.4% of the sample is in the top ten clones.

This sample was included in a study of graft-versus-host responses after intestinal transplantation (dated by TCRdb to 2020 to 2022). Study-level background: Recipients received multivisceral, liver-intestinal, or isolated intestinal transplants. Rather than going through the commercial service, samples from a few later patients were sequenced in-house on an Illumina MiSeq and processed with MiXCR. Every recipient was given anti-thymocyte globulin induction, followed by 2 to 4 years of maintenance tacrolimus and steroids. To identify alloreactive clones, pre-transplant mixed lymphocyte reaction products were sequenced and then compared with unstimulated pre-transplant donor and recipient T cells. The cohort enrolled about two dozen intestinal transplant recipients including one retransplant, and a few patients lacking pretransplant specimens were excluded. Graft-versus-host and host-versus-graft alloreactive T cell clones were tracked in the graft, circulation and bone marrow after intestinal transplantation using bulk TCR-beta CDR3 sequencing. Donor T cell macrochimerism was defined as a peak of at least 4% donor T cells among recipient peripheral blood mononuclear cells.

Here is what the overall study found, with its caveats: Early after transplant, declines in HvG clones were associated with peak levels of circulating GvH clones. GvH clones were detected in recipient bone marrow, and some appeared earlier in ileal mucosa or blood, consistent with an intestinal mucosal origin. In the allografts of patients with donor T cell macrochimerism, GvH to HvG T cell clonal ratios were high. Conclusions were limited by the relatively low number and heterogeneity of intestinal transplant patients.

The source is a human donor who was the organ donor for an intestinal transplant. Recombination connected TRBV7-6 to TRBJ2-3, and the D gene may be TRBD2, 5 bases matching. Sequenced material: unstimulated CD4+ T cells sorted from spleen or lymph node cells, taken before transplant. The CDR3: CASSESGPTDTQYF. The nucleotide sequence reads TGTGCCAGCAGCGAGAGCGGTCCCACAGATACGCAGTATTTT.